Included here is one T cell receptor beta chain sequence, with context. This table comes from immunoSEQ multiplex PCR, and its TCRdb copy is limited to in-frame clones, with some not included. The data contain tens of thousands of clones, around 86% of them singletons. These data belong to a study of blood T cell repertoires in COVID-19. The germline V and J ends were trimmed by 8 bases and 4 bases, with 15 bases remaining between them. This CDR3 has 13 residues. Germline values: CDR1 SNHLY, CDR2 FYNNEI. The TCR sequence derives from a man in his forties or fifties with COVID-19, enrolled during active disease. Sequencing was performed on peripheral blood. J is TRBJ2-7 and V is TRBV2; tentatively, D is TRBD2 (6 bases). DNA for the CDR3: TGTGCCAGCGAAACCCTGGCGGGGTACGAGCAGTACTTC. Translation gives CASETLAGYEQYF.